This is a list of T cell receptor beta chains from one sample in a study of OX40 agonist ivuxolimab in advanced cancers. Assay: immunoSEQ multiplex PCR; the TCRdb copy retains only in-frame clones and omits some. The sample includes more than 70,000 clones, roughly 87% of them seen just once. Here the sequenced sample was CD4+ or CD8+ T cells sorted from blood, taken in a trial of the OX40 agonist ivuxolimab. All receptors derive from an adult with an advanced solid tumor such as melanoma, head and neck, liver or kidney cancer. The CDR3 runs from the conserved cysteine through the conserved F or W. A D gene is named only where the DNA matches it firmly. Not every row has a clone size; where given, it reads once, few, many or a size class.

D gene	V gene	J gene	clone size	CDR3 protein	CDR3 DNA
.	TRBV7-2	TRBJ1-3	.	CASSLTSGNTIYF	TGTGCCAGCAGCTTAACTTCTGGAAACACCATATATTTT
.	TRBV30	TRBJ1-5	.	CAWSITTTNQPQHF	TGTGCCTGGAGTATTACCACCACCAATCAGCCCCAGCATTTT
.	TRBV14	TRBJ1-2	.	CASSQGQGRDGYTF	TGTGCCAGCAGCCAAGGCCAGGGAAGGGATGGCTACACCTTC
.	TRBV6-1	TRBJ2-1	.	CASSRQSLYNEQFF	TGTGCCAGCAGTCGACAGAGCCTCTACAATGAGCAGTTCTTC
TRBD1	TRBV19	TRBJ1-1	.	CASSTSDRGSNTEAFF	TGTGCCAGTAGTACCTCTGACAGGGGAAGTAACACTGAAGCTTTCTTT
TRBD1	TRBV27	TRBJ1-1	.	CASSLRADRKTEAFF	TGTGCCAGCTCGCTTCGGGCGGACAGGAAAACTGAAGCTTTCTTT
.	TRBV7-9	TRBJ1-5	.	CASSGPGVDRPQHF	TGTGCCAGCAGCGGACCTGGGGTGGATCGGCCCCAGCATTTT
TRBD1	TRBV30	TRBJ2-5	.	CAWSSNRGETQYF	TGTGCCTGGAGTTCAAACAGGGGAGAGACCCAGTACTTC
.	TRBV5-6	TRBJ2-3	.	CASSFIAGDTTDTQYF	TGTGCCAGCAGCTTTATCGCGGGCGATACCACAGATACGCAGTATTTT
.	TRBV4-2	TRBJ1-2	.	CASSHGRGGSNYGYTF	TGTGCCAGCAGCCATGGAAGGGGGGGGTCTAACTATGGCTACACCTTC
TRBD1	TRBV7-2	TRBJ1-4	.	CASSLGQGGEKLFF	TGTGCCAGCAGCTTAGGACAGGGCGGCGAAAAACTGTTTTTT
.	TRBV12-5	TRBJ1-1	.	CASGLARDKNTEAFF	TGTGCTAGTGGCCTGGCCAGGGACAAGAACACTGAAGCTTTCTTT
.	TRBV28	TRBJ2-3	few	CASSFPTGRPETDTQYF	TGTGCCAGCAGTTTTCCTACGGGGCGACCGGAAACAGATACGCAGTATTTT
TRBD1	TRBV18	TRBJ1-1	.	CASSVQGTEAFF	TGTGCCAGCTCGGTACAGGGGACTGAAGCTTTCTTT
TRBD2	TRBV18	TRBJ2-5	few	CASSPGLAGGIGETQYF	TGTGCCAGCTCCCCGGGACTAGCGGGGGGAATAGGAGAGACCCAGTACTTC
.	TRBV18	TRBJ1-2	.	CASSPGSGDYYGYTF	TGTGCCAGCTCACCTGGGTCAGGGGACTACTATGGCTACACCTTC
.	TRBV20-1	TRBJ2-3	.	CSASSDTQYF	TGCAGTGCTTCCTCCGATACGCAGTATTTT
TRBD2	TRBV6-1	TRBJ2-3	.	CASSRAGVTDTQYF	TGTGCCAGCAGTAGAGCGGGGGTCACAGATACGCAGTATTTT
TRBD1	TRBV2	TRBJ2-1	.	CASSDGTGSYNEQFF	TGTGCCAGCAGTGACGGGACAGGGAGTTACAATGAGCAGTTCTTC
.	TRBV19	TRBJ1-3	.	CASSPRTGNTIYF	TGTGCCAGTAGTCCACGGACAGGAAACACCATATATTTT
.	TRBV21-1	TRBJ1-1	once	CASSRQGGLGNTEAFF	TGTGCCAGCAGCAGACAGGGAGGTCTGGGGAACACTGAAGCTTTCTTT
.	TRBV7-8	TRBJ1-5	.	CASSLARRGRNNQPQHF	TGTGCCAGCAGCTTAGCCAGGCGGGGAAGGAACAATCAGCCCCAGCATTTT
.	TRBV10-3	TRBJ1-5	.	CAISEGGLSNQPQHF	TGTGCCATCAGTGAGGGGGGCTTGAGCAATCAGCCCCAGCATTTT
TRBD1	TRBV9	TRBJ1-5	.	CASSVGDRGPQPQHF	TGTGCCAGCAGCGTAGGGGACAGGGGGCCTCAGCCCCAGCATTTT